This T cell receptor beta chain derives from a study of shared clonotypes between healthy human individuals. Study findings and constraints: There were few donors, and this limited the genetic and exposure-history diversity represented. Relative to memory subsets, naive subsets generally showed larger estimated richness.

Researchers divided each subset's genomic DNA evenly across several immunoSEQ plates. The table came from immunoSEQ multiplex PCR; TCRdb's copy has only in-frame clones and leaves some out. The table has 900,000 to 1,200,000 clones, approximately 80% seen once. There were no recent acute infections or vaccinations among the donors, who were healthy HIV-negative adults. The CDR3 loop spans 15 amino acids. Germline V gene lookup returns CDR1 SGHVS and CDR2 FQNEAQ. J gave up 1 base and V 5 bases, and 6 bases lay outside the gene matches. To note about this clone: Its antigen remains unidentified.

The receptor was isolated from a man between 18 and 29 years old in good health. Some clones in this sample may be carry-over from other donors' samples. Sequenced input: memory CD4+ T cells from PBMCs. The subset was: CD45RA-negative fraction. The rearrangement links TRBV7-8 to TRBJ1-1; TRBD1 aligns across 8 bases. CDR3 loop: CASSTGQGPNTEAFF. CDR3 nucleotides: TGTGCCAGCAGCACCGGACAGGGCCCGAACACTGAAGCTTTCTTT.